A few counts support the clone carrying this T cell receptor beta chain. Amplification used 60 Vbeta primers and 13 Jbeta primers. Data came from immunoSEQ multiplex PCR; TCRdb stores just in-frame clones and leaves some out. The sample lists about 150,000 clones, roughly three fifths occurring once. The data were obtained in a study of cytomegalovirus exposure and HLA in healthy donors. V lost 6 bases to trimming and J lost 3 bases, with 9 bases between them. CDR3 length: 13 residues. Germline-derived CDR1 and CDR2 are WSHSY and SAAADI. Sequencing input: PBMCs. The V gene is TRBV10-2, the J gene TRBJ1-5; D may be TRBD1 (6 bases). This clonotype originated in a male donor in good health and CMV-seronegative. The CDR3 sequence is CASSGTPNQPQHF. DNA of the CDR3: TGCGCCAGCAGCGGGACACCCAATCAGCCCCAGCATTTT.